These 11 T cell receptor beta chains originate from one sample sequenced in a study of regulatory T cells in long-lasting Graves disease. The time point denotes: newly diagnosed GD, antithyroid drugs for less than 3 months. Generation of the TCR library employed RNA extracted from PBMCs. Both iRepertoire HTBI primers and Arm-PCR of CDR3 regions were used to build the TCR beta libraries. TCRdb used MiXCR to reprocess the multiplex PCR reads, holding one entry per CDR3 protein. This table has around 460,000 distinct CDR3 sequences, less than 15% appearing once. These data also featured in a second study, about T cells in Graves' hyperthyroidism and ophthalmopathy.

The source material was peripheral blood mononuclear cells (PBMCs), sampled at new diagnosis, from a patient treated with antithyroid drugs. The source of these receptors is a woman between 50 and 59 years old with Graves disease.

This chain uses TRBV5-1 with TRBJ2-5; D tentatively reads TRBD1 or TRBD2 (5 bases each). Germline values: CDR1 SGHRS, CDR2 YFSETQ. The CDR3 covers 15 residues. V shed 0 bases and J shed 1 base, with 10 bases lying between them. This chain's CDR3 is CASSLEVGGQETQYF. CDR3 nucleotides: TGCGCCAGCAGCTTGGAGGTTGGGGGCCAAGAGACCCAGTACTTC. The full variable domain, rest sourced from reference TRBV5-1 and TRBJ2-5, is KAGVTQTPRYLIKTRGQQVTLSCSPISGHRSVSWYQQTPGQGLQFLFEYFSETQRNKGNFPGRFSGRQFSNSRSEMNVSTLELGDSALYLCASSLEVGGQETQYFGPGTRLLVL.

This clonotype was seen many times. The CDR3 bases are TGTGCCAGCCCCTCAGGGGGCGGGTTGAACACCGGGGAGCTGTTTTTT. This codes for CASPSGGGLNTGELFF. The chain couples TRBV7-9 to TRBJ2-2, with 8 bases lining up with TRBD1. The CDR3 runs 16 residues. Germline loops: CDR1 SEHNR, CDR2 FQNEAQ (reference sequence). V trimming: 8 bases; J trimming: 1 base; junction bases outside the gene matches: 9.

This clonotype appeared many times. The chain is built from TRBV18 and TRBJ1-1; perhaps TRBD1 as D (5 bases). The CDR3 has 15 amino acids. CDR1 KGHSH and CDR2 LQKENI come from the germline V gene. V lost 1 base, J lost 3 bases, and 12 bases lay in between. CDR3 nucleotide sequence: TGTGCCAGCTCACCACTGTATGGGGGGGACACTGAAGCTTTCTTT. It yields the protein CASSPLYGGDTEAFF.

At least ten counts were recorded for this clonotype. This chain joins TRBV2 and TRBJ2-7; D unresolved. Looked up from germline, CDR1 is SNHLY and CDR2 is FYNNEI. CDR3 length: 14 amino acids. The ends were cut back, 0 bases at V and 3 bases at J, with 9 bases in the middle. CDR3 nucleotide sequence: TGTGCCAGCAGTGAAGCGGGTCCGGGCTACGAGCAGTACTTC. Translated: CASSEAGPGYEQYF.

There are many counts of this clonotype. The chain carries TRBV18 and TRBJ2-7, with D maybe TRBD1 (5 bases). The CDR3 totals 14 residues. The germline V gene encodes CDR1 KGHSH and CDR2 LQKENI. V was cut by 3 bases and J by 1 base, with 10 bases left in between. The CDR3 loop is CASSPLDTSYEQYF. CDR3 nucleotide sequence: TGTGCCAGCTCACCTTTGGACACGTCCTACGAGCAGTACTTC. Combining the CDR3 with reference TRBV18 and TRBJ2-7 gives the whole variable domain NAGVMQNPRHLVRRRGQEARLRCSPMKGHSHVYWYRQLPEEGLKFMVYLQKENIIDESGMPKERFSAEFPKEGPSILRIQQVVRGDSAAYFCASSPLDTSYEQYFGPGTRLTVT.

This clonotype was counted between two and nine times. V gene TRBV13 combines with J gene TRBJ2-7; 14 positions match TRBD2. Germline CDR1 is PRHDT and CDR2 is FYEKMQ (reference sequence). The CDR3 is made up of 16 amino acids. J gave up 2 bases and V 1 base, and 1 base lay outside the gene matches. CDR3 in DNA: TGTGCCAGCAGCTTAGAGGGACTAGCGGGAGCCTACGAGCAGTACTTC. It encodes CASSLEGLAGAYEQYF.

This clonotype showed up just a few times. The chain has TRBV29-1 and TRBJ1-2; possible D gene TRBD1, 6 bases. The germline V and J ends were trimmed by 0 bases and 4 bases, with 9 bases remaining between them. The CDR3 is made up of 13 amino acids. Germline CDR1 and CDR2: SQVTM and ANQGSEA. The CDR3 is CSVEDGRGYGYTF. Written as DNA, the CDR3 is TGCAGCGTTGAAGATGGCAGGGGCTATGGCTACACCTTC.

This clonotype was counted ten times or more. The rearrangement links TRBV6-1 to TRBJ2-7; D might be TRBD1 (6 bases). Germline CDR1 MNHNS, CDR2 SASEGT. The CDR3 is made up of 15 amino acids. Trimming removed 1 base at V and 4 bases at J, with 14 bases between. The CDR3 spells CASSEVGQRVYEQYF. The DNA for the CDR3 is TGTGCCAGCAGTGAAGTTGGACAGAGAGTTTACGAGCAGTACTTC.

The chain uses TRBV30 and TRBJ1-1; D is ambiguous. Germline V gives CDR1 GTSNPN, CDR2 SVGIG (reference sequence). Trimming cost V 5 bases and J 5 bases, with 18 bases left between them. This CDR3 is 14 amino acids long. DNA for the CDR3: TGTGCCTGGGAAAGCCGGGTTGCCGGGACTGAAGCTTTCTTT. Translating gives CAWESRVAGTEAFF.

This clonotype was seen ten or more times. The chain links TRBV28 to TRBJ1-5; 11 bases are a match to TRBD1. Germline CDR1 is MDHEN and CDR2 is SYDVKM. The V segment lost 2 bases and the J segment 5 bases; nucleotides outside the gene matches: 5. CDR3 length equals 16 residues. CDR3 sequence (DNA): TGTGCCAGCAGTTTAAGGACAGGGGGCGCATATCAGCCCCAGCATTTT. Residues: CASSLRTGGAYQPQHF.

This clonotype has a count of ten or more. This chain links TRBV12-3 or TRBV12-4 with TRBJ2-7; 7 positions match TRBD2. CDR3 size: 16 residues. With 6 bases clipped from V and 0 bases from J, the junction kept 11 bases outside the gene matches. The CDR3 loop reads CASSPVGGRSSYEQYF. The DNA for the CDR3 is TGTGCCAGCAGCCCCGTGGGCGGGAGATCCTCCTACGAGCAGTACTTC.